A selection of T cell receptor beta chains follows, all from one sample in a study of blood T cell repertoires in COVID-19. The table came from immunoSEQ multiplex PCR; TCRdb's copy has only in-frame clones and leaves some out. The repertoire consists of over 250,000 clones, with around 91% occurring once and the leading ten covering around 13%. The specimen was peripheral blood. These receptors came from a woman aged 60 to 75 with acute or convalescent COVID-19. Both conserved end residues are part of each CDR3. The order of the fields is CDR3 protein, CDR3 DNA, D gene, CDR3 length, clone size, V gene, J gene. D genes are given only for firm matches. A row's size may be missing; if present it is once, few, many or a size class.

cdr3_aa: CASSVRGAPSDEAFF; cdr3_nt: TGTGCCAGCAGCGTCCGAGGAGCACCTTCTGATGAAGCTTTCTTT; d_call: -; cdr3_length: 15; clone_size: -; v_call: TRBV9; j_call: TRBJ1-1
cdr3_aa: CASSQGTGGGTEAFF; cdr3_nt: TGTGCCAGCAGCCAAGGGACAGGGGGAGGGACTGAAGCTTTCTTT; d_call: TRBD1; cdr3_length: 15; clone_size: -; v_call: TRBV4-2; j_call: TRBJ1-1
cdr3_aa: CATARGSTNEKLFF; cdr3_nt: TGTGCCACCGCTCGGGGATCTACTAATGAAAAACTGTTTTTT; d_call: -; cdr3_length: 14; clone_size: -; v_call: TRBV6-5; j_call: TRBJ1-4
cdr3_aa: CASSPRLAGGPGEQFF; cdr3_nt: TGTGCCAGCAGCCCCCGACTAGCGGGAGGGCCGGGTGAGCAGTTCTTC; d_call: TRBD2; cdr3_length: 16; clone_size: once; v_call: TRBV9; j_call: TRBJ2-1
cdr3_aa: CASSPGGGRNNQPQHF; cdr3_nt: TGCGCCAGCAGCCCTGGGGGGGGCAGGAACAATCAGCCCCAGCATTTT; d_call: -; cdr3_length: 16; clone_size: -; v_call: TRBV5-1; j_call: TRBJ1-5
cdr3_aa: CASRKTGGVESPLHF; cdr3_nt: TGTGCCAGCAGGAAGACAGGGGGCGTTGAATCACCCCTCCACTTT; d_call: TRBD1; cdr3_length: 15; clone_size: -; v_call: TRBV2; j_call: TRBJ1-6
cdr3_aa: CASSQASEGTGELFF; cdr3_nt: TGCGCCAGCAGCCAAGCCTCGGAGGGCACCGGGGAGCTGTTTTTT; d_call: -; cdr3_length: 15; clone_size: -; v_call: TRBV4-1; j_call: TRBJ2-2
cdr3_aa: CASARGGYYGYTF; cdr3_nt: TGTGCCAGTGCCAGGGGTGGATACTATGGCTACACCTTC; d_call: -; cdr3_length: 13; clone_size: -; v_call: TRBV5-6; j_call: TRBJ1-2
cdr3_aa: CASSQGWDRDPQDEQFF; cdr3_nt: TGTGCCAGCAGCCAAGGGTGGGACAGGGACCCACAAGATGAGCAGTTCTTC; d_call: TRBD1; cdr3_length: 17; clone_size: -; v_call: TRBV3-1/TRBV3-2; j_call: TRBJ2-1
cdr3_aa: CASSLLGLRLDTEAFF; cdr3_nt: TGTGCCAGCAGCTTACTGGGACTCCGGCTAGACACTGAAGCTTTCTTT; d_call: -; cdr3_length: 16; clone_size: -; v_call: TRBV7-3; j_call: TRBJ1-1
cdr3_aa: CASSLIRAQEGYTF; cdr3_nt: TGCGCCAGCAGCTTAATCAGGGCCCAAGAAGGCTACACCTTC; d_call: -; cdr3_length: 14; clone_size: -; v_call: TRBV5-1; j_call: TRBJ1-2
cdr3_aa: CASQVRGNDGTEAFF; cdr3_nt: TGTGCCAGTCAAGTCCGAGGTAATGATGGCACTGAAGCTTTCTTT; d_call: -; cdr3_length: 15; clone_size: few; v_call: TRBV7-3; j_call: TRBJ1-1
cdr3_aa: CASSVGDGRTWEQYF; cdr3_nt: TGTGCCAGCAGCGTAGGGGACGGGAGGACTTGGGAGCAGTACTTC; d_call: TRBD2; cdr3_length: 15; clone_size: -; v_call: TRBV9; j_call: TRBJ2-7
cdr3_aa: CASSLGGTITEAFF; cdr3_nt: TGTGCCAGCAGCTTAGGAGGAACAATCACTGAAGCTTTCTTT; d_call: -; cdr3_length: 14; clone_size: -; v_call: TRBV11-3; j_call: TRBJ1-1
cdr3_aa: CASSSRTRGYEQFF; cdr3_nt: TGTGCCAGCAGTTCAAGGACTAGGGGCTATGAGCAGTTCTTC; d_call: TRBD2; cdr3_length: 14; clone_size: -; v_call: TRBV27; j_call: TRBJ2-1
cdr3_aa: CASSNRGRAFF; cdr3_nt: TGTGCCAGCAGCAACAGGGGTAGAGCTTTCTTT; d_call: TRBD1; cdr3_length: 11; clone_size: -; v_call: TRBV28; j_call: TRBJ1-1
cdr3_aa: CASSLQSNTEAFF; cdr3_nt: TGCGCCAGCAGCTTACAGTCTAACACTGAAGCTTTCTTT; d_call: -; cdr3_length: 13; clone_size: -; v_call: TRBV5-1; j_call: TRBJ1-1
cdr3_aa: CSASSYRGGAFF; cdr3_nt: TGCAGTGCTAGTTCCTACAGGGGGGGAGCTTTCTTT; d_call: TRBD1; cdr3_length: 12; clone_size: -; v_call: TRBV20-1; j_call: TRBJ1-1